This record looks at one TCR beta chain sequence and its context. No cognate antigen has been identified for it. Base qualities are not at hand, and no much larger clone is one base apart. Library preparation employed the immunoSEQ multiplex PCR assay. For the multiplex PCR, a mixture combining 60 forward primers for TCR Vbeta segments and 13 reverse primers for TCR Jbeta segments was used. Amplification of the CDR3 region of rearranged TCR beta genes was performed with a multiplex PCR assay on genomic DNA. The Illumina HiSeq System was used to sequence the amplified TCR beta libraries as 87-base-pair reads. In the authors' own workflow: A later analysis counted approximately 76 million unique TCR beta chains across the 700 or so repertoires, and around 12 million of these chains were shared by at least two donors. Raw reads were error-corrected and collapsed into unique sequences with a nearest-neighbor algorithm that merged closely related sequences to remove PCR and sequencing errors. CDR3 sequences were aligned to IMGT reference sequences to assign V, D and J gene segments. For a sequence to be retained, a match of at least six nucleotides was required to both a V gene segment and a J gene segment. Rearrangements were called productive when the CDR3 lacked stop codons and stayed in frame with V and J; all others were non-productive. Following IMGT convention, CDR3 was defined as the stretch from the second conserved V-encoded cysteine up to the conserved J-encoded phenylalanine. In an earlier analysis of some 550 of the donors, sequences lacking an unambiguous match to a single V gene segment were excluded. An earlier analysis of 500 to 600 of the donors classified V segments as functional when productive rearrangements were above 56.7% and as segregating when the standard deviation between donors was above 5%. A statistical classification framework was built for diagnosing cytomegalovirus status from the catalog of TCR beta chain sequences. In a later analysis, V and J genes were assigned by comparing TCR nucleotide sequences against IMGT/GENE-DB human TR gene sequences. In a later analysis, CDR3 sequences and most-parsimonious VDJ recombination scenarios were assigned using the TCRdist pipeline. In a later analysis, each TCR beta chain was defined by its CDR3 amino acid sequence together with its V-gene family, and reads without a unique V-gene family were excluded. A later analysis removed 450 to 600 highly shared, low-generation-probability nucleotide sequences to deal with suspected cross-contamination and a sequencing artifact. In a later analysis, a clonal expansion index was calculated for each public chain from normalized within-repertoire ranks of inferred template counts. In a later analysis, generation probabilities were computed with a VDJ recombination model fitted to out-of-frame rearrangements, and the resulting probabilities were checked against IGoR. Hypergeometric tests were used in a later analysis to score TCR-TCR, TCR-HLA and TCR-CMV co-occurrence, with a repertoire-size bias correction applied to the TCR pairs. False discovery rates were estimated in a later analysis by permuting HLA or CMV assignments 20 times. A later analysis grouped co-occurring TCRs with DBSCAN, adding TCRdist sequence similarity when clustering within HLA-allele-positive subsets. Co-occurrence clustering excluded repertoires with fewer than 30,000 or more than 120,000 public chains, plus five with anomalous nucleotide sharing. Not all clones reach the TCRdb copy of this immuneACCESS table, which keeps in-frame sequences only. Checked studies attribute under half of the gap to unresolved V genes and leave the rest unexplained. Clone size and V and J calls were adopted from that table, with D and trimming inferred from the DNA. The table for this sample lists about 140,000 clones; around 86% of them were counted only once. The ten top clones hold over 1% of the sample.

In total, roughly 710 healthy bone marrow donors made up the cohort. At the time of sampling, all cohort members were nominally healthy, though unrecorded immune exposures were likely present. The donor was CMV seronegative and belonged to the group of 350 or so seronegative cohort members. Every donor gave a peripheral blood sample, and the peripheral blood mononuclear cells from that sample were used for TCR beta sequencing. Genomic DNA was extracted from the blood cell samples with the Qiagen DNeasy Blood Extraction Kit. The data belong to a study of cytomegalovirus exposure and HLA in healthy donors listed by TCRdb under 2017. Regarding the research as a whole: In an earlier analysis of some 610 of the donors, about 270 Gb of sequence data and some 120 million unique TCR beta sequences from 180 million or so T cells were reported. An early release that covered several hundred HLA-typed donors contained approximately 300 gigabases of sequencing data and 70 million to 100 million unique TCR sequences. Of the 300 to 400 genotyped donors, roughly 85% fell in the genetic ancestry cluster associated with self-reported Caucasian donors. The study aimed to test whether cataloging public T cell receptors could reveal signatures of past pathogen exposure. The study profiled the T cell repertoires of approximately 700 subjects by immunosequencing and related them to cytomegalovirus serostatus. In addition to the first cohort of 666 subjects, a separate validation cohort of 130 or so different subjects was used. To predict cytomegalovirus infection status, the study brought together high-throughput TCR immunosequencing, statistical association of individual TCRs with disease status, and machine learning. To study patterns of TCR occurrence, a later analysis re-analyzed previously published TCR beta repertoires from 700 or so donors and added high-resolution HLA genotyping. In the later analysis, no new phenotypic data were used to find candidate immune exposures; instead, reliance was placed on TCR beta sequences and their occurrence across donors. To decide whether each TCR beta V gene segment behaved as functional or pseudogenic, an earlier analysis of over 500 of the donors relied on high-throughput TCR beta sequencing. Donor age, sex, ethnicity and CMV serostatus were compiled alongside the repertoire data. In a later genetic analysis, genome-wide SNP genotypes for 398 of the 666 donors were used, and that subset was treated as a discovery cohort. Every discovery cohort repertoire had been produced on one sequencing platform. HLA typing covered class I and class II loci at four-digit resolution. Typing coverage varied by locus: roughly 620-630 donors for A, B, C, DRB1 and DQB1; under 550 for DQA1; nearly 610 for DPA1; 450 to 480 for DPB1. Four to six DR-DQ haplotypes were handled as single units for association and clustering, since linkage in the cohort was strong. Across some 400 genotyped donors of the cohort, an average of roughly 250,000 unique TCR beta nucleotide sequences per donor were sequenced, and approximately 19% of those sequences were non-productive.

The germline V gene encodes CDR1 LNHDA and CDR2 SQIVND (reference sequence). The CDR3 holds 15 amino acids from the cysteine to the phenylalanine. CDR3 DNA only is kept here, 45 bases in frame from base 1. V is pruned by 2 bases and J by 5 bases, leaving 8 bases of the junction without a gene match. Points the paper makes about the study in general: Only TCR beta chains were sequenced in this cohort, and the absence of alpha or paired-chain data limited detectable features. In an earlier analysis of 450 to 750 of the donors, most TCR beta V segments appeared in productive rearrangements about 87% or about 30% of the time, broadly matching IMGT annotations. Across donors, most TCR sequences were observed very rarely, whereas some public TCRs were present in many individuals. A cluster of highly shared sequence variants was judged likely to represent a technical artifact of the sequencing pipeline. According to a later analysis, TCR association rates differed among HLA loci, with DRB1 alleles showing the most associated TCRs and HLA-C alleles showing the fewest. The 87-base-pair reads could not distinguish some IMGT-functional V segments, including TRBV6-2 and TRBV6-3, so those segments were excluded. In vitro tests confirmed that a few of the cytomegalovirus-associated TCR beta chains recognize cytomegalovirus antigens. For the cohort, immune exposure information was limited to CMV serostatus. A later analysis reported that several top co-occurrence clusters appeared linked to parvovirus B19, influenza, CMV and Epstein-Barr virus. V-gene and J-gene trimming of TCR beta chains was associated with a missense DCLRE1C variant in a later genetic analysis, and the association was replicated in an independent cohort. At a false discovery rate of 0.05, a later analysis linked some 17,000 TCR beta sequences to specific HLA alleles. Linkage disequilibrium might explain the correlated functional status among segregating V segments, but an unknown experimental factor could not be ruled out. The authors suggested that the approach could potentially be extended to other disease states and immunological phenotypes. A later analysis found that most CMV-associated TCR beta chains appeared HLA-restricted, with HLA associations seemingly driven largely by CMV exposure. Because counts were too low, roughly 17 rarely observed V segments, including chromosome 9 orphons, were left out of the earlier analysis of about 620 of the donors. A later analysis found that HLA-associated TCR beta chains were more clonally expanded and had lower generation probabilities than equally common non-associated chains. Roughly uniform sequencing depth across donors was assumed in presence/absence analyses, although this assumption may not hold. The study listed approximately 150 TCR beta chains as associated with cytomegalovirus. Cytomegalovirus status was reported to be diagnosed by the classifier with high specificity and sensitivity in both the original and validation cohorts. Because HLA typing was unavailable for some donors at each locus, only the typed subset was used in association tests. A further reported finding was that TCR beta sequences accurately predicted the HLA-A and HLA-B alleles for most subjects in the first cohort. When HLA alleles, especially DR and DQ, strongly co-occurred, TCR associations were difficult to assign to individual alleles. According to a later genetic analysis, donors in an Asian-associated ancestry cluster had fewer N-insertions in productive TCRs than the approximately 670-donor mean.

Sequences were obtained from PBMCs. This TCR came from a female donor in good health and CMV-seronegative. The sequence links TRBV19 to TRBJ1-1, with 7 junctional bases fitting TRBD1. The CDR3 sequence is CASSIQGGSGTEAFF. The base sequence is TGTGCCAGTAGTATACAGGGGGGCTCGGGTACTGAAGCTTTCTTT.